This TCR beta chain emerged from a study of CD8 T cells in Susac syndrome. General study points: Acknowledgment was made by the study that its TCR sequencing and HLA analysis involved a relatively small number of individuals.

CD8+ and CD4+ T cells from blood underwent TCR beta sequencing. The germline V and J ends were trimmed by 2 bases and 1 base, with 6 bases remaining between them. Germline V gene data show CDR1 as MNHEY and CDR2 as SVGEGT. The CDR3 sequence is 13 residues long. RNA was extracted with the RNeasy kit, and a quantity of 0.5 to 1 ug was reverse transcribed using random hexamers. TCRdb ran MiXCR on the immunoSEQ multiplex PCR reads and lists one entry per CDR3 protein. The repertoire holds approximately 150,000 distinct CDR3 sequences, with around 86% as singletons. Worth noting for this clonotype: Its specificity is unknown.

Sequencing was carried out using CD8+ T cells from PBMCs. The chain carries TRBV6-2 or TRBV6-3 and TRBJ2-7; no clear D gene. The clonotype originates from a human donor with multiple sclerosis. In DNA form, the CDR3 reads TGTGCCAGCAGTTACACCCCTTCCTACGAGCAGTACGTC. It yields the protein CASSYTPSYEQYV.